The sequence of this T cell receptor (beta chain) was determined in a study of T cell changes during pregnancy in multiple sclerosis. Trimming shortened V by 3 bases and J by 11 bases, and 17 bases separated the two germline ends. CDR1 is SGHNT, CDR2 YYREEE, per germline (reference sequence). This CDR3 region has 14 residues. Repertoires were generated with immunoSEQ multiplex PCR, while TCRdb's copy carries only in-frame clones and drops some. The repertoire includes tens of thousands of clones, around 90% of them detected once, and just under 0.6% sits in the top ten. This rearrangement joins TRBV5-4 to TRBJ2-2; no firm D call. This sequence was found in a female donor with multiple sclerosis, enrolled in a pregnancy study. The sample was CD4+ T cells from peripheral blood mononuclear cells, taken in the first trimester of pregnancy. CDR3 residues: CASSSSEYSGELFF. The CDR3 DNA is TGTGCCAGCAGCTCGTCGGAGTATAGTGGCGAGCTGTTTTTT.